A single sample is the source of the 17 T cell receptor beta chains below, sequenced in a study of OX40 agonist ivuxolimab in advanced cancers. The assay was immunoSEQ multiplex PCR, and TCRdb's table has in-frame clones only and misses some. Counted here are 26,000 or so clones, about 90% occurring once; the ten biggest clones make up about 20%. This material consisted of CD4+ or CD8+ T cells sorted from blood, taken in a trial of the OX40 agonist ivuxolimab. The receptors shown here come from an adult with an advanced solid tumor such as melanoma, head and neck, liver or kidney cancer.

The chain links TRBV29-1 to TRBJ1-4, with D uncertain. The V end lost 5 bases, the J end lost 2 bases, and 9 bases lay between the germline ends. CDR1 and CDR2 (germline): SQVTM, ANQGSEA. The CDR3 runs 13 residues. The CDR3 DNA is TGCAGCGTTAAACAAAGGACTAATGAAAAACTGTTTTTT. Translating it yields CSVKQRTNEKLFF.

The table lists this clone with a few counts. The chain uses TRBV30 and TRBJ1-4; a possible D gene is TRBD1 (5 bases). Between the trimmed V and J ends, which lost 2 bases and 13 bases, there was a span of 23 bases. This CDR3 contains 15 residues. Germline V lookup: CDR1 GTSNPN, CDR2 SVGIG (reference sequence). The CDR3 DNA is TGTGCCTGGAGTAGTGACATAGCGGACCTGGGGGGACTGTTTTTT. It yields the protein CAWSSDIADLGGLFF. Full variable domain (outside the CDR3, taken from reference TRBV30 and TRBJ1-4): SQTIHQWPATLVQPVGSPLSLECTVEGTSNPNLYWYRQAAGRGLQLLFYSVGIGQISSEVPQNLSASRPQDRQFILSSKKLLLSDSGFYLCAWSSDIADLGGLFFGSGTQLSVL.

Only a few counts were recorded for this clone. At one boundary the junction diverges from the germline segment, which might be a read error. This sequence joins TRBV10-2 and TRBJ1-2; 7 nucleotides align to TRBD1. Per germline, CDR1 WSHSY and CDR2 SAAADI. CDR3 length equals 12 residues. CDR3 DNA sequence: TGCGCCAGCAGTCAATTTCTCCGGGACAGTGACTTC. Its translation is CASSQFLRDSDF.

This CDR3 reads CASSYHTGAAGELFF. The CDR3 coding sequence is TGTGCCAGCAGCTACCATACAGGGGCGGCCGGGGAGCTGTTTTTT. The V call is TRBV11-2, the J call TRBJ2-2; 7 nucleotides match TRBD1. This CDR3 spans 15 amino acids. V was pared by 4 bases and J by 6 bases, with 8 bases of the junction left unmatched. Germline V gene lookup returns CDR1 SGHAT and CDR2 FQNNGV. Together with reference TRBV11-2 and TRBJ2-2, the CDR3 gives the full variable domain: EAGVAQSPRYKIIEKRQSVAFWCNPISGHATLYWYQQILGQGPKLLIQFQNNGVVDDSQLPKDRFSAERLKGVDSTLKIQPAKLEDSAVYLCASSYHTGAAGELFFGEGSRLTVL.

The rearrangement links TRBV2 to TRBJ2-7, with D hard to call. The CDR3 is made up of 15 amino acids. The germline CDR1 and CDR2 sequences are SNHLY and FYNNEI. The V gene lost 0 bases and the J gene lost 4 bases, with 13 bases spanning the gap. The CDR3 loop reads CASSEALSRRYEQYF. As DNA, the CDR3 is TGTGCCAGCAGTGAAGCGCTTAGTCGCAGATACGAGCAGTACTTC.

V gene TRBV7-9 combines with J gene TRBJ2-7; 13 bases align to TRBD2. V shed 5 bases, J shed 5 bases, and the junction held 9 bases outside the gene matches. The CDR3 sequence is 16 residues long. Germline-derived CDR1 and CDR2 are SEHNR and FQNEAQ (reference sequence). DNA for the CDR3: TGTGCCAGCAGCACCCGGACTAGCGGGAGTAGCGACGAGCAGTACTTC. Protein sequence: CASSTRTSGSSDEQYF.

This sequence joins TRBV7-8 and TRBJ2-7; no clear D. The germline CDR1 and CDR2 sequences are SGHVS and FQNEAQ. Trimming removed 8 bases from V and 4 bases from J, with 18 bases in between. The CDR3 is 14 amino acids. The CDR3 here is CASLGGINSYEQYF. The CDR3 DNA sequence: TGTGCCAGCCTCGGTGGGATAAACAGTTACGAGCAGTACTTC.

The chain has TRBV6-4 and TRBJ2-2; TRBD1 matches at 11 bases. The germline gives CDR1 MRHNA, CDR2 SNTAGT. The V segment lost 6 bases and the J segment 3 bases; nucleotides outside the gene matches: 0. The CDR3 consists of 14 residues. The CDR3 bases are TGTGCCAGCAGGGGACAGGGGGACACCGGGGAGCTGTTTTTT. Amino acid sequence: CASRGQGDTGELFF.

The table lists this clone with a count of one. The CDR3 protein is CATSRDQGVRANVLTF. CDR3 DNA sequence: TGTGCCACCAGCAGAGATCAAGGGGTTAGGGCCAACGTCCTGACTTTC. The chain couples TRBV15 to TRBJ2-6; D is perhaps TRBD1 (5 bases). V lost 0 bases and J lost 5, with 11 bases in between. The germline V gene has CDR1 LNHNV and CDR2 YYDKDF (reference sequence). The CDR3 is made up of 16 amino acids.

The V call is TRBV27, the J call TRBJ2-7; 8 positions agree with TRBD1. Germline V gene data show CDR1 as MNHEY and CDR2 as SMNVEV (reference sequence). V dropped 2 bases and J dropped 0; count of bases not matched to a gene: 0. CDR3 size: 14 residues. The CDR3 here is CASSLQGASYEQYF. The CDR3 coding sequence is TGTGCCAGCAGTTTACAGGGGGCCTCCTACGAGCAGTACTTC.

The gene calls are TRBV19 and TRBJ2-2, with 11 nucleotides matching TRBD2. Trimming removed 11 bases from V and 5 bases from J; junction bases left unmatched: 13. CDR3 length: 16 residues. The germline V gene encodes CDR1 LNHDA and CDR2 SQIVND (reference sequence). Here the CDR3 reads CAVENIAGGLTGELFF. The CDR3 region has the DNA TGTGCCGTAGAGAATATAGCGGGAGGGTTAACCGGGGAGCTGTTTTTT. Full variable domain (rest looked up from reference TRBV19 and TRBJ2-2): DGGITQSPKYLFRKEGQNVTLSCEQNLNHDAMYWYRQDPGQGLRLIYYSQIVNDFQKGDIAEGYSVSREKKESFPLTVTSAQKNPTAFYLCAVENIAGGLTGELFFGEGSRLTVL.

This rearrangement joins TRBV9 to TRBJ2-7; D uncertain. Germline CDR1 SGDLS, CDR2 YYNGEE. V lost 4 bases and J 7 bases, leaving 18 bases between the germline ends. The CDR3 covers 14 residues. CDR3 sequence reads: CASSPTFYLREQYF. DNA for the CDR3: TGTGCCAGCAGCCCTACCTTCTACCTGCGGGAGCAGTACTTC. Looking up the rest from reference TRBV9 and TRBJ2-7 gives the full variable domain: DSGVTQTPKHLITATGQRVTLRCSPRSGDLSVYWYQQSLDQGLQFLIQYYNGEERAKGNILERFSAQQFPDLHSELNLSSLELGDSALYFCASSPTFYLREQYFGPGTRLTVT.

The rearrangement uses TRBV7-8 and TRBJ2-7; TRBD2 might be the D (5 bases). The CDR3 contains 14 residues. Trimming took 1 base from V and 1 from J, leaving 8 bases between them. Germline CDR1 is SGHVS and CDR2 is FQNEAQ. The DNA of the CDR3 is TGTGCCAGCAGCTTAGACTCGGGGTCCTACGAGCAGTACTTC. Amino acid sequence: CASSLDSGSYEQYF.

Relative to its sample, this clone is medium-sized (0.01 to 0.1%). This chain connects TRBV4-1 to TRBJ2-2; 8 nucleotides line up with TRBD2. The V gene's germline CDR1 is MGHRA and CDR2 YSYEKL. The CDR3 consists of 15 residues. The J segment lost 6 bases and the V segment lost 0 bases, leaving 3 bases of the junction unmatched. The CDR3 nucleotides are TGCGCCAGCAGCCAAGAGGACGGGGGGGCCGGGGAGCTGTTTTTT. It codes for CASSQEDGGAGELFF.

The chain is built from TRBV6-6 and TRBJ2-1, with 8 bases aligning to TRBD1. Germline CDR1 MNHNY, CDR2 SVGAGI (reference sequence). The CDR3 is 14 amino acids. Trimming at V came to 6 bases and at J to 1 base, leaving 2 bases not matched to a gene. CDR3 region: CASRDRGSYNEQFF. The CDR3 DNA reads as TGTGCCAGCAGAGACAGGGGTTCCTACAATGAGCAGTTCTTC.

The V call is TRBV5-1, the J call TRBJ2-2; no clear D gene. CDR1 is SGHRS, CDR2 YFSETQ, per germline. The CDR3 has 14 residues. V lost 1 base and J 4 bases, leaving 8 bases between the germline ends. In DNA, the CDR3 is TGCGCCAGCAGCTTGAGTCAGGCCACCGGGGAGCTGTTTTTT. It codes for CASSLSQATGELFF.

The J gene is TRBJ2-1, the V gene TRBV19; 9 bases match TRBD2. The CDR3 is 15 amino acids. Germline V gene data show CDR1 as LNHDA and CDR2 as SQIVND (reference sequence). V lost 6 bases to trimming and J lost 8 bases; unmatched junction nucleotides: 11. This CDR3 reads CASSRVAGVLDEQFF. CDR3 bases: TGTGCCAGTAGCCGGGTAGCGGGAGTATTAGATGAGCAGTTCTTC.